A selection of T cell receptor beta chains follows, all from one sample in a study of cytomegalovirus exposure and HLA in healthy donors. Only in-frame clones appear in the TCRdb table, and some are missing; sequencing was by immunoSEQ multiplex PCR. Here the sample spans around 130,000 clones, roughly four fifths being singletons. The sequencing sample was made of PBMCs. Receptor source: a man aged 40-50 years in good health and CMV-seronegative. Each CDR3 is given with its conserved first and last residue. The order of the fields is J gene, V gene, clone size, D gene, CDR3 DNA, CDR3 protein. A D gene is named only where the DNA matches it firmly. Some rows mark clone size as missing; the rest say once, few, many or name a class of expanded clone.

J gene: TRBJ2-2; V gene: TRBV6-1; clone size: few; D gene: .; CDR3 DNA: TGTGCCAGCAGGAATGACAGGTCCGCCGGGGAGCTGTTTTTT; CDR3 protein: CASRNDRSAGELFF
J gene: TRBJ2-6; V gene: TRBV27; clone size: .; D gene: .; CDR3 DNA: TGTGTCAGCAGCCGCCGGGTTTCTGGGGCCAACGTCCTGACTTTC; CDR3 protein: CVSSRRVSGANVLTF
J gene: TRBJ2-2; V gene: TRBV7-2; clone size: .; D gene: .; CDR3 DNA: TGTGCCAGCAGCCCGAGTATGAACACCGGGGAGCTGTTTTTT; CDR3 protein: CASSPSMNTGELFF
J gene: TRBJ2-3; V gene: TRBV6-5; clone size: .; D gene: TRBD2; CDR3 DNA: TGTGCCAGCAGCCCTAGCGGGGTACGCACAGATACGCAGTATTTT; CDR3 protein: CASSPSGVRTDTQYF
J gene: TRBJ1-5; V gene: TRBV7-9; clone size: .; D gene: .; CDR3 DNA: TGTGCCAGCAGCTACGGAGGAGGGAGCAATCAGCCCCAGCATTTT; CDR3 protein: CASSYGGGSNQPQHF
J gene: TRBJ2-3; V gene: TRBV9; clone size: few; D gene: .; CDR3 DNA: TGTGCCAGCAGCGTAGCTACAGATACGCAGTATTTT; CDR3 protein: CASSVATDTQYF
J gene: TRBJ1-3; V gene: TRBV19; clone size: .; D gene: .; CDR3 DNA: TGTGCCAGTAGTACCTTTGGCACCCTCCTTGTTGGAAACACCATATATTTT; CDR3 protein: CASSTFGTLLVGNTIYF
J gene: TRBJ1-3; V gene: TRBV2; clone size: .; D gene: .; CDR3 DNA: TGTGCCAGCAGTGAGCCCAGGGCTGGAAACACCATATATTTT; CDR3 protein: CASSEPRAGNTIYF
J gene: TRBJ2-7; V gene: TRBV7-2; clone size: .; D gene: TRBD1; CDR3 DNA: TGTGCCAGCAGCCCGACGGGACAGGGTCTCAACGAGCAGTACTTC; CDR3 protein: CASSPTGQGLNEQYF
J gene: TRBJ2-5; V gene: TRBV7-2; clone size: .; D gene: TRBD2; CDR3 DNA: TGTGCCAGCAGCGGACTAGCGGGGGGGCGGCGGGAGACCCAGTACTTC; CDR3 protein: CASSGLAGGRRETQYF
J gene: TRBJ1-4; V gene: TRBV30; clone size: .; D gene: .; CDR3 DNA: TGTGCCTGGAGTCCGGGGGAAGGTGAAAAACTGTTTTTT; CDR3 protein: CAWSPGEGEKLFF
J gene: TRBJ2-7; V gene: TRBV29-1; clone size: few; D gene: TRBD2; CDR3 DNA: TGCAGCGTTGAAGAGGGGGAGGGATGGGGGCAGTACTTC; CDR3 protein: CSVEEGEGWGQYF
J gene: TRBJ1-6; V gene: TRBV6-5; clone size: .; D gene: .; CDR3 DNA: TGTGCCAGCAGTTACTCGAGGGAAACCTATAATTCACCCCTCCACTTT; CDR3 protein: CASSYSRETYNSPLHF
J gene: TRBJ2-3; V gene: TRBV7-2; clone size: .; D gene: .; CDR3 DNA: TGTGCCAGCAGCGCCCTTGGGGGGAAGCAGTATTTT; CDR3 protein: CASSALGGKQYF
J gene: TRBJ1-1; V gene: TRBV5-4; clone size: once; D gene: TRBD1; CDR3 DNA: TGTGCCAGCAGCTCGACAGGGCCTATGGGAAACACTGAAGCTTTCTTT; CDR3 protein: CASSSTGPMGNTEAFF
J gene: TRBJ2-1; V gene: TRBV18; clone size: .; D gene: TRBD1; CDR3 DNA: TGTGCCAGCTCAGCGACAGGGAGCTCCTACAATGAGCAGTTCTTC; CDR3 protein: CASSATGSSYNEQFF
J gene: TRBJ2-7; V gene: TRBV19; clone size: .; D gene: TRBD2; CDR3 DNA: TGTGCCAGTAGTATCGGGGGGGGAAGCTCCTACGAGCAGTACTTC; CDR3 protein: CASSIGGGSSYEQYF
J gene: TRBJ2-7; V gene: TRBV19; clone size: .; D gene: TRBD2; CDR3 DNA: TGTGCCAGTAGTATAGAGGCCCCGGGGGGGGCCCGCAACGAGCAGTACTTC; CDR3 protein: CASSIEAPGGARNEQYF
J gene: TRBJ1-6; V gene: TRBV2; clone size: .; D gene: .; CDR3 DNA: TGTGCCAGCAGTGAGGGGGGGCCTCTCCACTTT; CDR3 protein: CASSEGGPLHF
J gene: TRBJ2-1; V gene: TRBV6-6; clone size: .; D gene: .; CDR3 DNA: TGTGCCAGCAGGCCTGGGGGGGCCGATGAGCAGTTCTTC; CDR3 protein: CASRPGGADEQFF
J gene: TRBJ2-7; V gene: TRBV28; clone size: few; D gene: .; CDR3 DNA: TGTGCCAGCACCCCAGGATACGAGCAGTACTTC; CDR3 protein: CASTPGYEQYF
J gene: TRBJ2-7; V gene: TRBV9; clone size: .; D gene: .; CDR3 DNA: TGTGCCAGCAGCGTCAGTGGGAGCCCAACCTACGAGCAGTACTTC; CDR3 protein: CASSVSGSPTYEQYF
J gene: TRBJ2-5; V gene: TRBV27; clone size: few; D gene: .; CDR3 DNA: TGTGCCAGCAGTTTTAGAGGAGAGACCCAGTACTTC; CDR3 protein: CASSFRGETQYF
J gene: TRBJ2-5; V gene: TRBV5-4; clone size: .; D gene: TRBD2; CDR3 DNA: TGTGCCAGCAGCAAAGCCTCGGGGAGCGGGGGGGCCATAGAGACCCAGTACTTC; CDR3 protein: CASSKASGSGGAIETQYF
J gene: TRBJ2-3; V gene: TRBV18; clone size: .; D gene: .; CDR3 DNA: TGTGCCAGCTCACCACCCTCGGGGGATACGCAGTATTTT; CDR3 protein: CASSPPSGDTQYF
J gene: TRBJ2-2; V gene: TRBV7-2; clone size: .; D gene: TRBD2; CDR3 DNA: TGTGCCAGCAGCCCTAGCGGGATGAACACCGGGGAGCTGTTTTTT; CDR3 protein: CASSPSGMNTGELFF
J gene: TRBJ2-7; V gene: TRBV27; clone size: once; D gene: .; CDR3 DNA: TGTGCCAGCAGTTTACTGCGGGCCGGCGGGGAGCAGTACTTC; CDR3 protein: CASSLLRAGGEQYF
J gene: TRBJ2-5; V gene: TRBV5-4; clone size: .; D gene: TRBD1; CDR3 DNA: TGTGCCAGCAGCTTGATCGGTGGGACAGGGGAGACCCAGTACTTC; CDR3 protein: CASSLIGGTGETQYF
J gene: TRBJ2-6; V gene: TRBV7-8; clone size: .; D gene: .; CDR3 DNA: TGTGCCAGCAGCTTACTTAGCTCTGGGGCCAACGTCCTGACTTTC; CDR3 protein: CASSLLSSGANVLTF
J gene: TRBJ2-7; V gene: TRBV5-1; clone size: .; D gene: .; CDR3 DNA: TGCGCCAGCAGCTTGGGGTCACTCTACGAGCAGTACTTC; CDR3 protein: CASSLGSLYEQYF
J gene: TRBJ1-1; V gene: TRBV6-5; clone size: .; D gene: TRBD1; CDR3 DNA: TGTGCCAGCAGTTCGGGACAGCCGAACACTGAAGCTTTCTTT; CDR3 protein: CASSSGQPNTEAFF